The clone carrying this T cell receptor (beta chain) was seen repeatedly, ten times or more. These data originate in a study of T-cell reconstitution after alpha-beta-depleted transplantation in children. As it was prepared, the TCRbeta library received unique molecular identifiers. TCRdb called the PCR reads again in MiXCR, with one record for every CDR3 protein. The sample records about 600,000 distinct CDR3 sequences, 8% to 11% being singletons. Per the germline V gene, CDR1 is MDHEN and CDR2 is SYDVKM. V dropped 2 bases and J dropped 0 bases, with 8 bases sitting between them. There are 15 residues in the CDR3.

The starting material was PBMCs from the stem cell graft donor, obtained from the stem cell graft. The chain recombines TRBV28 with TRBJ2-1; the D gene is possibly TRBD2 (6 bases). The origin of this receptor is a human donor who donated a stem cell graft to a child with acute myeloid leukemia. The CDR3 region is CASSLGRISYNEQFF. The CDR3 nucleotides are TGTGCCAGCAGTTTAGGGAGGATCTCCTACAATGAGCAGTTCTTC.